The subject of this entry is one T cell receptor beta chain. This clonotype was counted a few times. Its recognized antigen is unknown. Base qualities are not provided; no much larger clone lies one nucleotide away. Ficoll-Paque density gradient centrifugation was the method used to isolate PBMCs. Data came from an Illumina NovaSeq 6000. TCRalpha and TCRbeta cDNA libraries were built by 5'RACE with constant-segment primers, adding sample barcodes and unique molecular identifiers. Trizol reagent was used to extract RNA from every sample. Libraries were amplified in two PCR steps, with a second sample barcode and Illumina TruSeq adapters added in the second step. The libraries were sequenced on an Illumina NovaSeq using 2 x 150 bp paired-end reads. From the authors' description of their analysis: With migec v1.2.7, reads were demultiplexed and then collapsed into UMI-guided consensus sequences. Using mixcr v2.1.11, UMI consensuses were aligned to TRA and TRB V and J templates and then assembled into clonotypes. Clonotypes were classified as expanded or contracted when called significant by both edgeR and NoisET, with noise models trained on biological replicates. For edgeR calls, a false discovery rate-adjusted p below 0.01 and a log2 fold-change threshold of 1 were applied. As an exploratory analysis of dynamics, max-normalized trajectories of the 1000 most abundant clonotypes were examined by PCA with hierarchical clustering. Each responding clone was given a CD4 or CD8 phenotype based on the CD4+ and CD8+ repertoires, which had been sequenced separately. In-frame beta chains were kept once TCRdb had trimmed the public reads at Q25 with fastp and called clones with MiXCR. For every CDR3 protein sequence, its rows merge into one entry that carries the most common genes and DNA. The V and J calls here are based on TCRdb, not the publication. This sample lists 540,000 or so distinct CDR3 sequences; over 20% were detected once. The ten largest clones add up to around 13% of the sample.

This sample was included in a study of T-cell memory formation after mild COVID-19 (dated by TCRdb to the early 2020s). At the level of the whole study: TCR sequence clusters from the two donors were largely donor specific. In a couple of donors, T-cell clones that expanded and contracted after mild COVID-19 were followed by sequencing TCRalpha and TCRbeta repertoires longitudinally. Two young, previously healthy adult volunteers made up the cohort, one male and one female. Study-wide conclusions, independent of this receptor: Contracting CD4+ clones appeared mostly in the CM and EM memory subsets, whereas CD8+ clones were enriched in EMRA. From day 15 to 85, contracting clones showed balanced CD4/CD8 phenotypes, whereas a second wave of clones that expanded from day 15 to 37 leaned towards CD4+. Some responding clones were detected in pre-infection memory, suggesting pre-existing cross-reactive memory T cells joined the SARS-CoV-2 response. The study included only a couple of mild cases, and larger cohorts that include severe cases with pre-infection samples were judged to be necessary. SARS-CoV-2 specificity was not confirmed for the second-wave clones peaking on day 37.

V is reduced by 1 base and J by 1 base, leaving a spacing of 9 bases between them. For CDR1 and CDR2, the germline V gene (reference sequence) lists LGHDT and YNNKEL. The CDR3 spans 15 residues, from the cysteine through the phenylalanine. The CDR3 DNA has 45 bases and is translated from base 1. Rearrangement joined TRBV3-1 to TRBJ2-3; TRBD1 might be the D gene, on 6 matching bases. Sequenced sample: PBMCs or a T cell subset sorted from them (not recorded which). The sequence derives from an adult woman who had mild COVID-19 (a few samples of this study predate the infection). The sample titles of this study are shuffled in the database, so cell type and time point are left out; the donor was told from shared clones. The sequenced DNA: TGTGCCAGCAGCCAAGCGGGACAACGCACAGATACGCAGTATTTT. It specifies CASSQAGQRTDTQYF.